This record concerns one TCR beta chain sequence. The clone's antigen remains unknown. One base away there is no much larger clone; base qualities are not given. This sample was taken from a study of blood T cell repertoires in COVID-19 (dated by TCRdb to the early 2020s). About the full investigation: Collaborator samples came from the United States, Italy and Spain and covered acute and convalescent phases of COVID-19. The material from the prospective study consisted of cDNA or gDNA derived from T cells, B-cell-depleted T cells, or PBMCs. Deeply sampled blood TCRbeta repertoires from subjects exposed to, actively infected with, or recovered from COVID-19 were included in the dataset. The repertoires were made available in a free public database intended to serve as a resource for research on the immune response to SARS-CoV-2. The samples were drawn from the first 160 participants of the ongoing ImmuneRACE study and from under 1,500 subjects provided by 6 global collaborators. A de-identified subject ID, COVID-19 status, age in years and sex were almost always included in the sample metadata. Where available, HLA class I and class II types were taken from metadata supplied by the sample provider and were not determined by assay-based typing. General study outcomes and caveats: The quantity of clinical and demographic metadata differed by source and by participant and was supplied without curation.

Participants in the prospective study were enrolled through a virtual design, were aged about 18 to 100 years, and lived in roughly 26 United States geographic areas. Cohort assignment in the prospective study relied on participant-reported clinical history from a screening survey and a study questionnaire. Exposed participants had been in contact with someone with a PCR-confirmed or clinician-diagnosed COVID-19 case within 2 weeks of study entry. Mobile phlebotomists in the prospective study collected whole blood, serum and a nasopharyngeal or oropharyngeal swab from every participant. Additional blood draws and questionnaires over a 2-month period could optionally be provided by prospective study participants. Before DNA extraction, blood samples from the prospective study were shipped at room temperature or frozen. The immunoSEQ Assay, a bias-controlled multiplex PCR, was used to amplify TCRbeta CDR3 regions from genomic DNA. From the authors' description of their analysis: Nucleated cell counts per sample were estimated from amplification of reference gene primers within the assay. Sequence reads were collapsed and filtered to measure the absolute abundance of every unique TCRbeta CDR3 rearrangement. For each sample, productive Simpson clonality was calculated as the square root of Simpson's diversity index over productive rearrangements. Drawn from immuneACCESS, this table holds only the in-frame rearrangements with V and J called that TCRdb kept. Clones are partly lost; checked studies trace under half to an unresolved V gene and leave the rest unexplained. For V, J and clone size, that table is used; D and trimming come from the DNA. Across this sample there are about 270,000 clones, with 75% to 95% seen only once. Together, the top ten hold approximately 2.9% of the sample.

The CDR3 numbers 15 residues from cysteine through phenylalanine. Only the CDR3 DNA stays, 45 bases, in frame from base 1. The germline V gene provides CDR1 KGHSH and CDR2 LQKENI. The junction shows trimming of 1 base on V and 2 bases on J, plus 11 bases between the germline ends. Sequences were obtained from PBMCs or T cells enriched from blood (not recorded which). The TCR was taken from a man aged 35-49 years who had been exposed to COVID-19. The chain is made from TRBV18 and TRBJ1-1, with no confidently assigned D gene. The DNA sequence is TGTGCCAGCTCACCACGTGTTGGCAGTAACACTGAAGCTTTCTTT. The resulting protein is CASSPRVGSNTEAFF.